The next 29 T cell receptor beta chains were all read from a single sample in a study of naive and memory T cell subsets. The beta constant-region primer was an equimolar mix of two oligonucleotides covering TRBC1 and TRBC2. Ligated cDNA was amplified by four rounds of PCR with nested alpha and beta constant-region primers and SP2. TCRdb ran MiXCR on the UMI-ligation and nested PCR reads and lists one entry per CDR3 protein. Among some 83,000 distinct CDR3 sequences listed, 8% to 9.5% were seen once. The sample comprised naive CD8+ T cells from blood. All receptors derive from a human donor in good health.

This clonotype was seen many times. The CDR3 loop reads CASSQDSRGLGDTQYF. The DNA for the CDR3 is TGCGCCAGCAGCCAAGATAGCAGGGGGCTAGGAGATACGCAGTATTTT. The gene calls are TRBV4-3 and TRBJ2-3; 8 nucleotides align to TRBD1. Trimming took 0 bases from V and 5 from J; bases not matched to a gene: 7. Germline CDR1 reads LGHNA; CDR2 reads YSLEER. This CDR3 is 16 amino acids long.

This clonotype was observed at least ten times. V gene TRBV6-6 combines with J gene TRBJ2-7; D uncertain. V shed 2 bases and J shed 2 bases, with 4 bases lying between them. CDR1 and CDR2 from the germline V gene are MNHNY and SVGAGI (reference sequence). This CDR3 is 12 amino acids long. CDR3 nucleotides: TGTGCCAGCAGTTACGACGCCTACGAGCAGTACTTC. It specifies CASSYDAYEQYF.

CDR3 sequence reads: CASSFGHLYEQYF. In nucleotides, the CDR3 is TGTGCCAGCAGCTTCGGACACCTCTACGAGCAGTACTTC. The chain links TRBV5-6 to TRBJ2-7; D may be TRBD1 (5 bases). In germline, CDR1 is SGHDT, CDR2 YYEEEE. V was clipped by 2 bases and J by 3 bases, with 9 bases between them. The CDR3 covers 13 residues.

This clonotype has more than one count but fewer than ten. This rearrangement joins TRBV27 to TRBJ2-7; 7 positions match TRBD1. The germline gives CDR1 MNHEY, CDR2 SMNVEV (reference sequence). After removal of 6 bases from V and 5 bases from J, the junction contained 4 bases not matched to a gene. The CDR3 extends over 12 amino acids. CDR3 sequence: CASRTGFHEQYF. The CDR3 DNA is TGTGCCAGCAGGACAGGGTTCCACGAGCAGTACTTC.

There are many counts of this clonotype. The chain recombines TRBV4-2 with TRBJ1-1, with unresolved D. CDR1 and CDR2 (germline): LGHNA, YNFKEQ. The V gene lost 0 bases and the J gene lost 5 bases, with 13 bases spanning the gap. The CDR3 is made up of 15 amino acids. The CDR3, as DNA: TGTGCCAGCAGCCAAGACGAAATGGCGGAGACTGAAGCTTTCTTT. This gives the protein CASSQDEMAETEAFF.

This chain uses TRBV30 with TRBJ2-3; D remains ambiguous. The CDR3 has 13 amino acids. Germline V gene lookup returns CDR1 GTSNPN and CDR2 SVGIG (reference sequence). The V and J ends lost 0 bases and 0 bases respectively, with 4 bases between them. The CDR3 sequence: CAWSVASTDTQYF. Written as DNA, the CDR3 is TGTGCCTGGAGTGTAGCAAGCACAGATACGCAGTATTTT. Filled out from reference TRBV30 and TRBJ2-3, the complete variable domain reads SQTIHQWPATLVQPVGSPLSLECTVEGTSNPNLYWYRQAAGRGLQLLFYSVGIGQISSEVPQNLSASRPQDRQFILSSKKLLLSDSGFYLCAWSVASTDTQYFGPGTRLTVL.

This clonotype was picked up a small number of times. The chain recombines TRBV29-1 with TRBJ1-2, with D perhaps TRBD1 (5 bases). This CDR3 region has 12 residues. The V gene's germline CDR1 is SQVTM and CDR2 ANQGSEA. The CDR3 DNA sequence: TGCACCTTCAGGGAGGGGACGGATGGCTACACCTTC. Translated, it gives CTFREGTDGYTF.

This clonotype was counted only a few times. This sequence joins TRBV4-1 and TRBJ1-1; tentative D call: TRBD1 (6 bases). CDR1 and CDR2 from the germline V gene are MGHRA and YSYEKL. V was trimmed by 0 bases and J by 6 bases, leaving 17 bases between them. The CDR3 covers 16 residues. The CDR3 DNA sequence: TGCGCCAGCAGCCAAGAGTCACAGGGCGGGGCACCTGAAGCTTTCTTT. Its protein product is CASSQESQGGAPEAFF.

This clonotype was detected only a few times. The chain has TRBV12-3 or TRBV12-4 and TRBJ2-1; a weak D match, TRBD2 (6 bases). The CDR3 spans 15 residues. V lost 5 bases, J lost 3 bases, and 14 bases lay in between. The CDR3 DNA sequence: TGTGCCAGCAGTCCTAGCGAGATACTCTACAATGAGCAGTTCTTC. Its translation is CASSPSEILYNEQFF.

The CDR3 sequence: CASSLLAGSGDTQYF. CDR3 bases: TGTGCCAGCAGCCTACTAGCGGGATCGGGAGATACGCAGTATTTT. The V and J genes are TRBV6-5 and TRBJ2-3; TRBD2 aligns across 10 bases. V gave up 6 bases and J gave up 5 bases; unmatched junction bases: 8. In germline, CDR1 is MNHEY, CDR2 SVGAGI. CDR3 length: 15 amino acids.

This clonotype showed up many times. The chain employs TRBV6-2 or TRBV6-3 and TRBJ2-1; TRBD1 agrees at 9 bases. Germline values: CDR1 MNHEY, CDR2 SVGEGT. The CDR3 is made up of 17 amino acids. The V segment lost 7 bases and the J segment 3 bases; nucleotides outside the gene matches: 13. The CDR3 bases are TGTGCCAGCAAAGGCCTTTTTGAGGGACAGGGCTACAATGAGCAGTTCTTC. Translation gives CASKGLFEGQGYNEQFF.

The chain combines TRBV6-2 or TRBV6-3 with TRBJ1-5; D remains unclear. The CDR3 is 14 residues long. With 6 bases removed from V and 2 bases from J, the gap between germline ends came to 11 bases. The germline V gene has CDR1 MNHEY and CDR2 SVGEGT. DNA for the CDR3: TGTGCCAGCAGGCCGATCGACCGCAATCAGCCCCAGCATTTT. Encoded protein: CASRPIDRNQPQHF.

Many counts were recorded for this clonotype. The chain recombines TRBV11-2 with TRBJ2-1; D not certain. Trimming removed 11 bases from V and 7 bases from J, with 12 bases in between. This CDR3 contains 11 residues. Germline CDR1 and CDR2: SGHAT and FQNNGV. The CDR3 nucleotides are TGTGCCGGCTCCGCCGGGAATGAGCAGTTCTTC. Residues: CAGSAGNEQFF.

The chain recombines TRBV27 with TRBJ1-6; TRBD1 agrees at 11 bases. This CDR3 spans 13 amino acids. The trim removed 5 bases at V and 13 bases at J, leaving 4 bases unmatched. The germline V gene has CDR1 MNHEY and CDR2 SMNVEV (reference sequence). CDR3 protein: CASSPWTGGPLHF. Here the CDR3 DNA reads TGTGCCAGCAGTCCCTGGACAGGGGGCCCCCTCCACTTT.

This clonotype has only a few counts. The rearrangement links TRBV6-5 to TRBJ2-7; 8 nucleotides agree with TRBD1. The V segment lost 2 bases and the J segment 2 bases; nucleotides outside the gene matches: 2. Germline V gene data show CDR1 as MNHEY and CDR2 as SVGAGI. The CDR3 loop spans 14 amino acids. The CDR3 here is CASSYDRGPYEQYF. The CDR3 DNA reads TGTGCCAGCAGTTACGACAGGGGACCCTACGAGCAGTACTTC.

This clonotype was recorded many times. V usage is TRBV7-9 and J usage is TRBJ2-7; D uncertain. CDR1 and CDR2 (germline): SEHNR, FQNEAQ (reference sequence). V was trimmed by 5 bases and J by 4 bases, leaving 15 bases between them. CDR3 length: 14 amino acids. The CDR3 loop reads CASSGEDDPYEQYF. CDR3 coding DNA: TGTGCCAGCAGCGGAGAAGATGATCCGTACGAGCAGTACTTC.

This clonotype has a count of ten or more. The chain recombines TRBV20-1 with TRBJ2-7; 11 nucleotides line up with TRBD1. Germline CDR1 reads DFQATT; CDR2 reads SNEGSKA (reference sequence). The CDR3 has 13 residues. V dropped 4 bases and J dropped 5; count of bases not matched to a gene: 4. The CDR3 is CSATGQGAHEQYF. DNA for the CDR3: TGCAGTGCTACCGGACAGGGGGCCCACGAGCAGTACTTC.

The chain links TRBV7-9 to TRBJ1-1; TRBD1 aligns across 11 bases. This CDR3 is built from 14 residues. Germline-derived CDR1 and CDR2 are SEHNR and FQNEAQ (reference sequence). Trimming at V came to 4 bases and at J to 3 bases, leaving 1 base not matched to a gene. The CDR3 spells CASSSGQGDTEAFF. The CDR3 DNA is TGTGCCAGCAGCTCGGGACAGGGGGACACTGAAGCTTTCTTT.

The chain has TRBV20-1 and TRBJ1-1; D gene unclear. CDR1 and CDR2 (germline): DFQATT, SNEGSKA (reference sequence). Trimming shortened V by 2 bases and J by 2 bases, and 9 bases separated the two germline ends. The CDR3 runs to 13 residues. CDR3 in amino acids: CSARSEINTEAFF. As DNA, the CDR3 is TGCAGTGCTAGATCGGAGATTAACACTGAAGCTTTCTTT.

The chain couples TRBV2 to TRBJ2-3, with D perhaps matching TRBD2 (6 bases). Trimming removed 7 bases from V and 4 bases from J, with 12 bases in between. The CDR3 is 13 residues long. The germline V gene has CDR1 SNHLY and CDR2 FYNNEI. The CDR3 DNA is TGTGCCAGCATAGGAGGGTATGCAGATACGCAGTATTTT. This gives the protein CASIGGYADTQYF.

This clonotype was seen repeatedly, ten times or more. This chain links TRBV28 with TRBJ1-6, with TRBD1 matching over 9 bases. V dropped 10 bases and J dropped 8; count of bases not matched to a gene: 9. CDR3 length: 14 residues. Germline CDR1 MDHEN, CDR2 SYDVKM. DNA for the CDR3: TGTGCCACCCCAAGGGGACAGGGTTATTCACCCCTCCACTTT. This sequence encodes CATPRGQGYSPLHF.

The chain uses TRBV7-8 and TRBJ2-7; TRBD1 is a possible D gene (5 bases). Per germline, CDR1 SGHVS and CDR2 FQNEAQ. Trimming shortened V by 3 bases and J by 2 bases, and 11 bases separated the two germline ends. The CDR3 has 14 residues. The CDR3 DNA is TGTGCCAGCAGCTTTAGGGGTACAACCTACGAGCAGTACTTC. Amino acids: CASSFRGTTYEQYF.

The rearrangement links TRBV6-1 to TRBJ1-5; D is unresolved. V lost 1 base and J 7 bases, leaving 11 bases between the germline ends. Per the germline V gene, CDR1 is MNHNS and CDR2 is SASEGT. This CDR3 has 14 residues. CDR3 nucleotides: TGTGCCAGCAGTGAAGATGTTACGGGGCAGCCCCAGCATTTT. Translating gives CASSEDVTGQPQHF.

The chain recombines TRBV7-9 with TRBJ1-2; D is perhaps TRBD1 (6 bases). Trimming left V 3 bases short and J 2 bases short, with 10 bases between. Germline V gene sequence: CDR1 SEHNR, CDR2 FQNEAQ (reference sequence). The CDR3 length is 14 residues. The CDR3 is CASSFVTGNYGYTF. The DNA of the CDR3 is TGTGCCAGCAGCTTCGTCACAGGGAACTATGGCTACACCTTC.

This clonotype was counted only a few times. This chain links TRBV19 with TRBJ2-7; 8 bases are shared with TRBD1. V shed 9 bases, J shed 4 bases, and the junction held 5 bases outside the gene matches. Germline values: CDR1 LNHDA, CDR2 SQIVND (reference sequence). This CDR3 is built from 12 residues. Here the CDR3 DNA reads TGTGCCAGCCGGGACAGGTGGTACGAGCAGTACTTC. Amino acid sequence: CASRDRWYEQYF.

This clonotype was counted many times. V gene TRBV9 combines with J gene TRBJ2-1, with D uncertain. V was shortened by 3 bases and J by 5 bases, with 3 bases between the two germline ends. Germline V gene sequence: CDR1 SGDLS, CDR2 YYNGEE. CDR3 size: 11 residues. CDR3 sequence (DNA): TGTGCCAGCAGCGATGACAATGAGCAGTTCTTC. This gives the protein CASSDDNEQFF. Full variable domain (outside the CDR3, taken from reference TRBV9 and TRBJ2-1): DSGVTQTPKHLITATGQRVTLRCSPRSGDLSVYWYQQSLDQGLQFLIQYYNGEERAKGNILERFSAQQFPDLHSELNLSSLELGDSALYFCASSDDNEQFFGPGTRLTVL.

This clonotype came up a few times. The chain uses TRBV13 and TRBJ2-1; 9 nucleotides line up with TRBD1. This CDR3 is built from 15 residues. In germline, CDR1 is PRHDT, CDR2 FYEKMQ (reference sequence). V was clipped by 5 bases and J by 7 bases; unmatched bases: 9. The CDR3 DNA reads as TGTGCCAGCAGCCCCACAGGGGGCCTGGGGAATGAGCAGTTCTTC. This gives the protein CASSPTGGLGNEQFF. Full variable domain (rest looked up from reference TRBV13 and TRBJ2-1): AAGVIQSPRHLIKEKRETATLKCYPIPRHDTVYWYQQGPGQDPQFLISFYEKMQSDKGSIPDRFSAQQFSDYHSELNMSSLELGDSALYFCASSPTGGLGNEQFFGPGTRLTVL.

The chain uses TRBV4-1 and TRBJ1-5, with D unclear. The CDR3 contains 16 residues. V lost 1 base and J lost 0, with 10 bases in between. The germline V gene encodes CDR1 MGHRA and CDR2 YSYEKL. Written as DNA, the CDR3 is TGCGCCAGCAGCCAAGTAGGACGGAATAGCAATCAGCCCCAGCATTTT. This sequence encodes CASSQVGRNSNQPQHF.

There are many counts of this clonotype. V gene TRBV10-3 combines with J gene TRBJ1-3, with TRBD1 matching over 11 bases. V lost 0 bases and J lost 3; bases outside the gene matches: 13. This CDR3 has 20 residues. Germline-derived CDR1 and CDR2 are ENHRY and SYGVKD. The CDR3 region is CAISESYGQGARGLGNTIYF. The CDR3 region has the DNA TGTGCCATCAGTGAGTCGTACGGACAGGGGGCGCGCGGACTTGGAAACACCATATATTTT.